This record covers a single T cell receptor beta chain. No antigen is known for it. Trimming removed 1 base from V and 5 bases from J, with 9 bases in between. The CDR3 has 14 residues. Germline CDR1 and CDR2: SGHAT and FQNNGV. Unique molecular identifiers had been added to the TCR beta cDNA libraries. TCRdb re-called the PCR reads through MiXCR, storing one row per CDR3 protein. The table has about 810,000 distinct CDR3 sequences, about 57% seen once. The sample belongs to a study of post-analysis software for immune sequencing data. Study results and limitations: Higher frequency in patients than in controls was seen for five TRBV segments, with TRBV5-6, TRBV5-1 and TRBV20-1 among them.

Material for sequencing was blood. The TCR comes from a girl between 10 and 17 years old with multiple sclerosis. The V gene is TRBV11-2, the J gene TRBJ2-1; TRBD2 might be the D (5 bases). This CDR3 is CASSLAGVHNEQFF. In DNA, the CDR3 is TGTGCCAGCAGCTTAGCCGGGGTCCACAATGAGCAGTTCTTC.